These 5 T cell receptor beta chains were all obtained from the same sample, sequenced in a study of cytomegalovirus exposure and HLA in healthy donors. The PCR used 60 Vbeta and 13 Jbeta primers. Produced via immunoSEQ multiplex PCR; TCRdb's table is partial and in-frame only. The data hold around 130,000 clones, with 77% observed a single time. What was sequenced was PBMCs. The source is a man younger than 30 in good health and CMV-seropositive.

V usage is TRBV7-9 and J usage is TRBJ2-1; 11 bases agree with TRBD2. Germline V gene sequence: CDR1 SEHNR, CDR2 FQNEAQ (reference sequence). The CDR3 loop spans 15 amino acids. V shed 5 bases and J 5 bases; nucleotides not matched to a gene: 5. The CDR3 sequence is CASSKTSGINNEQFF. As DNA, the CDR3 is TGTGCCAGCAGCAAGACTAGCGGGATCAACAATGAGCAGTTCTTC.

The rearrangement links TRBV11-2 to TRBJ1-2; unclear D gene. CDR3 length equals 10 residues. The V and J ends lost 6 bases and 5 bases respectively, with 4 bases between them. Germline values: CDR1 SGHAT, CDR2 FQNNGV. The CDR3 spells CASRHYGYTF. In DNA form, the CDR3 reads TGTGCCAGCAGACATTATGGCTACACCTTC.

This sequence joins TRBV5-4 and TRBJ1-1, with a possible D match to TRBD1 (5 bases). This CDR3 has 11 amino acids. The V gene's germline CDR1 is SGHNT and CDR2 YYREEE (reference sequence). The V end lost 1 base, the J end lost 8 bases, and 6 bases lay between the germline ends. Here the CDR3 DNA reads TGTGCCAGCAGCTTGCGACAGGAAGCTTTCTTT. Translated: CASSLRQEAFF.

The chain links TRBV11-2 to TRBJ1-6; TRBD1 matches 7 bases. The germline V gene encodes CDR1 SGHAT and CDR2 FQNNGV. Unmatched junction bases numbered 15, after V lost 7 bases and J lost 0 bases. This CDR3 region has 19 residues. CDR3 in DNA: TGTGCCAGCACCCCCCAGTCGGCAGGGGGTAGCTCCTATAATTCACCCCTCCACTTT. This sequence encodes CASTPQSAGGSSYNSPLHF.

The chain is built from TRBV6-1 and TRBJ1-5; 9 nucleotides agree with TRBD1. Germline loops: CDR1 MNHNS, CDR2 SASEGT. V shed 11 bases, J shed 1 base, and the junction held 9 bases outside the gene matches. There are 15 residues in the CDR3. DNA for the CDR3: TGTGCCGTTTCGGGGGGGACAGGGAGCAATCAGCCCCAGCATTTT. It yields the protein CAVSGGTGSNQPQHF.